The rows below give T cell receptor beta chains drawn from one sample of a study of identical twins. TCRdb analysed the 5' RACE reads with MiXCR anew, one entry per CDR3 protein. The sample includes around 290,000 distinct CDR3 sequences, less than 9.5% seen only once; the top ten take 6% to 8.5%. The data also belong to a second study, concerning yellow fever vaccine responses in identical twins.

Source material: CD8+ T cells sorted from blood. The receptors here all came from a woman in her late teens or twenties in good health. The CDR3 runs from the conserved cysteine through the conserved F or W.

TRBV4-3 | CASSTGIPGGEQYF
TRBV9 | CASSVEAGVGTDTQYF
TRBV27 | CASADGQGAYNEQFF
TRBV4-2 | CASGQRASASYEQYF
TRBV10-3 | CAISEQGEQFF
TRBV20-1 | CSARVKGATEAFF
TRBV28 | CASSLYQADTQYF
TRBV20-1 | CSARVLWRGGLNTGELFF
TRBV27 | CASMFATSPAYEQYF
TRBV7-9 | CASSSSGKTEAFF
TRBV5-6 | CASSHDRLAKNIQYF
TRBV10-3 | CAISESGSPEQYF
TRBV14 | CASSPVFPPQPQHF
TRBV25-1 | CASRDRFRDRESPGELFF